This T cell receptor beta chain came from a study of post-analysis software for immune sequencing data. Overall study findings and caveats: Multiple sclerosis patients had significantly lower normalized Chao1 diversity than controls. Comparison of patients with controls showed five TRBV segments more frequent in patients, TRBV5-6, TRBV5-1 and TRBV20-1 among them.

The CDR3 runs 15 residues. Losses at the gene ends were 5 bases for V and 5 bases for J; bases not matched to a gene: 12. From germline, CDR1 is MNHNY and CDR2 SVGAGI (reference sequence). A remark on this clonotype: The target antigen is unknown.

The authors incorporated unique molecular identifiers into the TCR beta cDNA libraries. About 500,000 cDNA molecules came from around 1 to 9.1 million T cells. Via MiXCR, TCRdb re-called the PCR reads, giving one row per CDR3 protein. This sample has 350,000 to 450,000 distinct CDR3 sequences, with 30% to 45% found just once. The receptor's source is a girl aged 2 to 9 with multiple sclerosis. V is TRBV6-6 and J is TRBJ2-7; 7 bases fit TRBD2. Source material: blood. The CDR3 nucleotides are TGTGCCAGCAGTAGCCACGGGGGGTTACGGCACGAGCAGTACTTC. It translates to CASSSHGGLRHEQYF.